The rows below give T cell receptor beta chains drawn from one sample of a study of CD8 T cells in ankylosing spondylitis. TCRdb recomputed calls from the 5' RACE reads with MiXCR, one row per CDR3 protein. In the table there are some 840,000 distinct CDR3 sequences, approximately 10% of which are singletons. Material: blood, either unsorted or a sorted T cell fraction (not recorded which). The receptors come from a male donor with ankylosing spondylitis. Both conserved end residues are part of each CDR3. A D gene is named only where the DNA matches it firmly. The listing skips clone size in some rows; elsewhere it reads once, few, many or a size class.

clone_size j_call v_call d_call cdr3_nt cdr3_aa
- TRBJ2-7 TRBV30 - TGTGCCTGGAGTGGAGACCTCTACGAGCAGTACTTC CAWSGDLYEQYF
few TRBJ2-7 TRBV4-3 TRBD1 TGCGCCAGCAGCCAAATGGGACAGAGCATCTACGAGCAGTACTTC CASSQMGQSIYEQYF
- TRBJ2-5 TRBV6-1 - TGTGCCAGCAGCCACCCGGCTTCAGAGACCCAGTACTTC CASSHPASETQYF
- TRBJ2-7 TRBV29-1 - TGCAGCGTCCGGACAGAAATGATCTACGAGCAGTACTTC CSVRTEMIYEQYF
few TRBJ2-5 TRBV18 - TGTGCCAGCTCACCAAGGACGGAACGGGAGACCCAGTACTTC CASSPRTERETQYF
- TRBJ2-7 TRBV28 TRBD1 TGTGCCAGCAGTTCCCCGACAGGGATTTCTGTCGAGCAGTACTTC CASSSPTGISVEQYF
many TRBJ1-2 TRBV5-1 - TGCGCCAGCAGCTTACAGGAGAACTATGGCTACACCTTC CASSLQENYGYTF
- TRBJ2-1 TRBV20-1 - TGCAGTGCTAGCGGGAGAATTGACAATGAGCAGTTCTTC CSASGRIDNEQFF
- TRBJ2-7 TRBV20-1 TRBD2 TGCAGTGCTTTTCCGGGACTAGCGGGAGTCGAGCAGTACTTC CSAFPGLAGVEQYF
many TRBJ2-1 TRBV29-1 - TGCAGCGTTGTGGGGCGGGTATCTTACAATGAGCAGTTCTTC CSVVGRVSYNEQFF
many TRBJ1-5 TRBV4-2 - TGTGCCAGCAGCCAACAGGGGAATCAGCCCCAGCATTTT CASSQQGNQPQHF
- TRBJ2-1 TRBV6-1 - TGTGCCAGCGTGGTAGGCGGGGCCCAAGGGGAGCAGTTCTTC CASVVGGAQGEQFF
- TRBJ2-3 TRBV9 - TGTGCCAGCAGCGTAGAGCCCGCGTCGGTTACGCAGTATTTT CASSVEPASVTQYF
few TRBJ2-5 TRBV4-2 TRBD2 TGTGCCAGCAGCCTCAGACCGGGACTAGCGGGGGCGATCCAAGAGACCCAGTACTTC CASSLRPGLAGAIQETQYF
- TRBJ2-7 TRBV7-9 TRBD1 TGTGCCAGCAGCTCCAAGACAGGGGGGCCATACAGCGAGCAGTACTTC CASSSKTGGPYSEQYF
- TRBJ2-5 TRBV20-1 - TGCAGTGCTAGACAGGACTCTGCCCAAGAGACCCAGTACTTC CSARQDSAQETQYF
- TRBJ2-7 TRBV12-3/TRBV12-4 TRBD2 TGTGCCAGCAGTGTAGCGGGGGGGTTATACGAGCAGTACTTC CASSVAGGLYEQYF
many TRBJ1-5 TRBV11-2 - TGTGCCAGCAGTCGAACGGGGGCCCCGGATCAGCCCCAGCATTTT CASSRTGAPDQPQHF
few TRBJ1-2 TRBV28 - TGTGCCAGCAGTAGCTGGGGTTATGGCTACACCTTC CASSSWGYGYTF
few TRBJ2-1 TRBV7-8 TRBD2 TGTGCCAGCAGCCCCAGACTAGCGGCCAAATCCAATGAGCAGTTCTTC CASSPRLAAKSNEQFF
few TRBJ2-1 TRBV5-1 - TGCGCCAGCAGCTTGAGCTTAAGCTCCTACAATGAGCAGTTCTTC CASSLSLSSYNEQFF
- TRBJ1-1 TRBV4-3 TRBD1 TGCGCCAGCAGCCGCCTGGGGACAGGGAACACTGAAGCTTTCTTT CASSRLGTGNTEAFF
many TRBJ1-2 TRBV29-1 TRBD1 TGCAGCGTTACCGGACAGGGGGCGAACGGCTACACCTTC CSVTGQGANGYTF
few TRBJ2-5 TRBV29-1 - TGCAGCGTGGAAGGAGGGTTGGAGACCCAGTACTTC CSVEGGLETQYF
many TRBJ1-1 TRBV5-1 - TGCGCCAGCCGCCCGGTCGGGGGAAACCTTGAAGCTTTCTTT CASRPVGGNLEAFF
few TRBJ1-1 TRBV20-1 - TGCAGTGCTTCCCTTGCGGGGTTACGGGACACTGAAGCTTTCTTT CSASLAGLRDTEAFF
few TRBJ2-7 TRBV28 TRBD2 TGTGCCAGCCTTTCCTTAGCGGGTGATTCCTACGAGCAGTACTTC CASLSLAGDSYEQYF
many TRBJ1-1 TRBV20-1 - TGCAGTGCTAGAGATGGGGGGGCAGGAGCTTTCTTT CSARDGGAGAFF
few TRBJ1-1 TRBV28 - TGTGCCAGCAGTTTACAGGGGAAAGGGTCCACTGAAGCTTTCTTT CASSLQGKGSTEAFF
- TRBJ2-5 TRBV10-1 - TGCGCCAGCAGTGCAATTCCGGGAAGCGCCTTAACCCAGTACTTC CASSAIPGSALTQYF
few TRBJ2-7 TRBV27 - TGTGCCAGCAGTTGGATTCCCCAGCCTACCTACGAGCAGTACTTC CASSWIPQPTYEQYF
many TRBJ2-7 TRBV6-2/TRBV6-3 TRBD2 TGTGCCAGCAGGACTTTGAGCGGGGGAGTTAGCCACGAGCAGTACTTC CASRTLSGGVSHEQYF
many TRBJ2-7 TRBV20-1 - TGCAGTGCTAGAAGTCCCGGGACAGCGGGTGTAGAGCAGTACTTC CSARSPGTAGVEQYF
- TRBJ2-7 TRBV20-1 TRBD1 TGCAGTGCTAGAGATCCAGGGGGAGACTACGAGCAGTACTTC CSARDPGGDYEQYF
few TRBJ2-7 TRBV7-9 - TGTGCCAGCAGCTTAGTGGTGGCGCCAGATCCCTACGAGCAGTACTTC CASSLVVAPDPYEQYF
- TRBJ2-5 TRBV5-1 TRBD1 TGCGCCAGCAGCCTGCAGGGGGTGAGGGAGACCCAGTACTTC CASSLQGVRETQYF
few TRBJ2-2 TRBV7-7 - TGTGCTAGCAGCCCCGATGGTCTGGGGACCGGGGAGCTGTTTTTT CASSPDGLGTGELFF
- TRBJ2-1 TRBV12-3/TRBV12-4 - TGTGCCAGCAGTTTACGGGGCGCTAGCCAGTTCTTC CASSLRGASQFF
few TRBJ1-2 TRBV6-5 - TGTGCCAGCAGTTACTCGGGTCGGGACTATGGCTACACCTTC CASSYSGRDYGYTF
- TRBJ2-1 TRBV7-2 - TGTGCCAGCAGCGAGTGGGATTTCACAAACAATGAGCAGTTCTTC CASSEWDFTNNEQFF
many TRBJ1-4 TRBV29-1 - TGCAGCGTTGAAGATCGGCGGGGGGGAAAACTGTTTTTT CSVEDRRGGKLFF
few TRBJ2-2 TRBV11-2 - TGTGCCAGCAGCTCTCGGGGGCAAAAGGACACCGGGGAGCTGTTTTTT CASSSRGQKDTGELFF
- TRBJ2-1 TRBV7-9 TRBD2 TGTGCCAGCAGCTTGGGTGTAGGACTAGCTCTGAAAGAGCAGTTCTTC CASSLGVGLALKEQFF
- TRBJ1-2 TRBV28 - TGTGCCATCAAAAGGAAGAGGACGACATATGGCTACACCTTC CAIKRKRTTYGYTF
many TRBJ2-1 TRBV20-1 TRBD2 TGCAGTGTAAGGCGGGAGGCTTTCGAGCAGTTCTTC CSVRREAFEQFF
many TRBJ2-1 TRBV5-1 TRBD2 TGCGCCAGCAGCTTCCGACTAGCTAACAATGAGCAGTTCTTC CASSFRLANNEQFF
- TRBJ1-2 TRBV5-1 - TGCGCCAGCAGCTTGGAATCTACCTACTATGGCTACACCTTC CASSLESTYYGYTF
- TRBJ2-7 TRBV6-2/TRBV6-3 TRBD1 TGTGCCAGCAGTTACCGGCCCTGGACAGGGGAGGTTTACGAGCAGTACTTC CASSYRPWTGEVYEQYF
few TRBJ2-2 TRBV11-2 - TGTGCCAGCAGCTTGGACGCGAACACCGGGGAGCTGTTTTTT CASSLDANTGELFF
- TRBJ2-1 TRBV11-2 - TGTGCCAGCAGCCCTGCTATACTCATAAATGAGCAGTTCTTC CASSPAILINEQFF
- TRBJ2-1 TRBV20-1 TRBD2 TGCAGTGCTTCCATGATGGGGCGGGAGTGGAATGAGCAGTTCTTC CSASMMGREWNEQFF
few TRBJ1-1 TRBV4-1 - TGCGCCAGCAGCCAAGTAAGCCCCCCCGGGGTGAAAGCTTTCTTT CASSQVSPPGVKAFF
many TRBJ1-1 TRBV20-1 - TGCAGTGTCCCGACTCTGAACACTGAAGCTTTCTTT CSVPTLNTEAFF
- TRBJ1-4 TRBV12-3/TRBV12-4 - TGTGCCAGCAGTGCCCCAGGCAGTGAAAAACTGTTTTTT CASSAPGSEKLFF
few TRBJ1-1 TRBV12-3/TRBV12-4 TRBD1 TGTGCCAGCAGTTCCGGACAGGGGATGAACACTGAAGCTTTCTTT CASSSGQGMNTEAFF
- TRBJ2-1 TRBV5-1 - TGCGCCAGCAGCTTTAGGACGGAGGACAATGAGCAGTTCTTC CASSFRTEDNEQFF
many TRBJ2-1 TRBV20-1 - TGCAGTGCTAGAGATCGCAGGTTCGGTGGCAATGAGCAGTTCTTC CSARDRRFGGNEQFF